The T cell receptor (beta chain) described here comes from a study of blood T cells in healthy people across ages (dated by TCRdb to between 2014 and 2017). Study-wide context: In model experiments, template switching captured about one uniquely barcoded TCR beta cDNA molecule for every two T cells. To track age-related changes in TCR beta repertoire diversity, the study relied on deep sequencing normalized with unique cDNA molecular identifiers. The donors were split into four age groups: young (average 16 years), middle-aged (nearly 40), aged (more than 55) and long-lived (roughly 86). To avoid experimental bias, donors of different ages were distributed randomly across sequencing lanes. The study analyzed two additional independent replicas of 1 million unique cDNA reads from the same blood draw for two donors, one aged 18 to 29 and one aged 80 or older.

The roughly 38 donors, aged about 6 to 95 years, were systemically healthy Caucasian individuals from Russia. Each donor gave approximately 9.3 milliliters of peripheral blood, collected into EDTA-treated Vacutainer tubes. Ficoll-Paque density-gradient centrifugation was used to isolate PBMCs, with at least 7 million per sample. Trizol reagent was used to extract total RNA from PBMCs, with at least 5.5 micrograms per sample. The percentages of naive CD45RAhigh/CD27high T cells were determined by flow cytometry on a PBMC aliquot from every donor. General study outcomes and caveats: Observed TCR beta diversity correlated strongly with the percentage of naive T cells measured by flow cytometry. Observed TCR beta diversity per million T cells fell roughly linearly with age, and a significant reduction was already apparent by age around 40. Because profiling used bulk unsorted PBMCs, naive and antigen-experienced compartments could not be compared conclusively. Total diversity estimates from one million sequenced T cells were considered lower bounds and underestimates. Donor CMV infection status was unknown, potentially confounding age-related changes in expanded clonotypes. Compared with the aged group, the long-lived group had more naive CD4+ T cells, fewer expanded clones and increased TCR diversity, a pattern suggesting age selection.

Taken from the germline V gene, the CDR1 and CDR2 loops are MNHNS and SASEGT. V lost 6 bases and J lost 0 bases, and the count of bases not matched to a germline gene is 3. The CDR3 measures 15 amino acids from cysteine to phenylalanine. CDR3 DNA only is kept here, 45 bases in frame from base 1. The library was generated by 5' RACE. Sequencing was carried out with an Illumina HiSeq 2500. A second roughly 7 to 12 cycle PCR used a sample-barcoded 5' primer and a J-beta primer mix. A template-switch 5' adaptor carrying 12 random nucleotides introduced a unique molecular identifier onto each TCR beta cDNA molecule. At least 2.5 million CDR3-containing paired-end reads were obtained from each sample. First-strand cDNA was synthesized from all RNA with the Mint cDNA synthesis kit, primed by a TRBC-specific oligonucleotide. After uracil-DNA glycosylase treatment, a first 18-cycle PCR used universal primers M1SS and BC2_uni_R on all cDNA. The source study handled its data this way. For normalization, 1 million high-quality reads were randomly selected from each sample, with every read carrying a distinct molecular identifier. Reads with shared molecular identifiers were discarded instead of being binned into consensus sequences. MiTCR, with a Q25 quality threshold and the strictest error-elimination algorithm, was used for CDR3 identification, clonotype clustering and error correction. A nonparametric unseen species model with Euler transformation was used to estimate lower-bound total TCR beta diversity. The raw public data were reprocessed by TCRdb itself: fastp quality trimming at Q25, MiXCR clonotype calling, in-frame beta chains only. Rows are unified per CDR3 protein, each entry keeping the most common DNA and genes. In this record, the V and J calls reflect TCRdb's handling and not the investigators' own analysis. Recorded for this sample are 1.5 million or so distinct CDR3 sequences; approximately 40% of them occurred a single time. Roughly 7.7% of the sample belongs to the ten largest clones.

This clonotype was counted ten times or more. Its antigen remains unidentified. There are no base qualities to consult, and no much larger clone falls within one base. The sequence was collected from a woman aged 18-30 years in good health. The sequence links TRBV6-1 to TRBJ2-3, and TRBD2 matches 10 of the central bases. The specimen sequenced was blood. CDR3 protein: CASRPLAGSTDTQYF. The sequenced DNA is TGTGCCAGCAGACCACTAGCGGGGAGCACAGATACGCAGTATTTT.